The present entry profiles one T cell receptor beta chain with its context. Its specific antigen is unknown. Base quality data are lacking; no much larger clone is found one base away. What this sample's time point label stands for: week 35, safety follow-up. Each vaccine dose, consisting of 300 ug of a 20-mer mutant IDH1 peptide in Montanide, was administered subcutaneously with topical imiquimod. Across visits V03 through V10, patients got a total of eight vaccinations, given in weeks 1, 3, 5, 7, 11, 15, 19 and 23. Newly diagnosed WHO grade 3 or 4 IDH1-mutant astrocytomas showing loss of nuclear ATRX were present in the donors. The samples were drawn from NOA16, a multicentre, single-arm, open-label phase I trial in Germany that tested a mutant IDH1 peptide vaccine in humans for the first time. The DNeasy Blood and Tissue Kit was used to extract genomic DNA from EDTA blood for TCRB sequencing. The sample originates from a study of a mutant IDH1 vaccine in newly diagnosed glioma (dated by TCRdb to the early 2020s). Regarding the study in general: Vaccination began 4-6 weeks after radiotherapy alone, or alongside temozolomide cycles in the chemotherapy-containing groups. Peripheral blood samples were drawn at six visits, namely V03 (baseline), V05, V07, V10, V12 and V13. For exploratory analyses, longitudinal TCRB deep sequencing was carried out in roughly 23 treated patients wherever samples were available. The roughly 32 treated patients were roughly 62% male and 37.5% female, with a mean age of about 38 years. Visit V12 was the week-35 safety follow-up and visit V13 was the week-47 end of study. Before enrollment, patients had received standard therapy of radiotherapy alone, temozolomide alone, or radiochemotherapy with temozolomide; most received the combination.

Receptor libraries were prepared by the immunoSEQ multiplex PCR assay. Rearranged TCR beta chain sequences were amplified with the hsTCRB Kit following the manufacturer's protocol. An Illumina MiSeq was used to sequence the TCRB libraries. As for the original processing: Demultiplexing, trimming and gene mapping were performed with the kit vendor's proprietary platform. TCRdb's version of the immuneACCESS table is confined to in-frame rearrangements and falls short of the full clone set. An unresolved V gene accounts for under half of the shortfall where checked; the remainder is of unknown origin. The DNA gave D and trimming, while V, J and clone size come from that table. The sample table holds 35,000 to 50,000 clones, of which 83% were seen once. Of the sample, 5.1% falls within the top ten clones. Results the study describes overall, beyond this receptor: It was noted by the authors that analyses of patient blood samples could not be reproduced owing to sample limitations. No apparent relationship was observed between pseudoprogression and alterations in the top peripheral T cell clonotypes detected by TCRB sequencing. Selection of PBMC samples for TCRB deep sequencing was based on availability. Immune responses induced by the vaccine were seen in approximately 92% of patients across multiple MHC alleles.

The germline V gene sets CDR1 to SGDLS and CDR2 to YYNGEE. V lost 2 bases and J lost 4 bases; the stretch between them is 19 bases long. The CDR3 sequence holds 16 residues, the cysteine and phenylalanine included. Solely the CDR3 DNA is kept, with 48 bases framed from the first base. Source: PBMCs, taken from a glioma patient whose treatment included an IDH1 peptide vaccine. This TCR came from a woman in her forties or fifties with glioma. The V gene is TRBV9 and the J gene is TRBJ2-7; the D gene lacks a confident call. CDR3 loop: CASSVAEVNLRYEQYF. The bases are TGTGCCAGCAGCGTGGCCGAGGTGAACCTACGGTACGAGCAGTACTTC.